The source of this T cell receptor (beta chain) is a study of blood T cell repertoires in COVID-19. The overall study: There were acute and convalescent COVID-19 samples, and they came from the United States, Italy and Spain. The cDNA or gDNA used as material had been derived from T cells, B-cell-depleted T cells, or PBMCs.

Original data processing: Estimated nucleated cell counts came from reference gene primer amplification. Repertoires were generated with immunoSEQ multiplex PCR, while TCRdb's copy carries only in-frame clones and drops some. The V and J calls and clone size were taken over from that table, and D and trimming were inferred from the DNA. The sample lists 100,000 or so clones, less than 80% seen once, with roughly 20% in the top ten. The CDR3 is 16 amino acids. V was cut by 7 bases and J by 0 bases, with 13 bases left in between. In germline, CDR1 is MDHEN, CDR2 SYDVKM. This clone turned up a few times.

The sequence was obtained from a man in his sixties or seventies with active or convalescent COVID-19. Sequenced material: peripheral blood. The chain uses TRBV28 and TRBJ1-6, with D hard to call. The CDR3 loop reads CASKAKSSSYNSPLHF. The DNA for the CDR3 is TGTGCCAGCAAAGCGAAGTCCAGCTCCTATAATTCACCCCTCCACTTT.